The next 22 T cell receptor beta chains were all read from a single sample in a study of T cells expressing NK-cell markers (dated by TCRdb to about 2020). Libraries were built with 5' RACE. The instrument given in TCRdb is Illumina HiSeq 2000. TCRdb reprocessed the reads, and each CDR3 protein sequence is entered once, without DNA. The table for this sample records about 410,000 distinct CDR3 sequences. The ten top clones hold around 10% of the sample. Sample: blood T cells: a sorted CD56 or NKG2C T cell subset, CD4+ or CD8+ T cells, or bulk PBMC T cells (not recorded which). All receptors come from a woman aged 45-60 years in good health. Donor details come from another sample of the same person, matched by shared clones.

The chain is built from TRBV12-3 or TRBV12-4 and TRBJ2-1; without DNA, the TCRdb call of TRBD1 cannot be checked. The CDR3 loop spans 16 amino acids. CDR3 sequence: CASSRRASFGDNEQFF.

This chain connects TRBV6-5 to TRBJ1-1. CDR1 is MNHEY, CDR2 SVGAGI, per germline. The CDR3 is 12 residues long. The CDR3 sequence is CASRTRHTEAFF.

V is TRBV12-3 or TRBV12-4 and J is TRBJ2-1; TCRdb calls TRBD1, which cannot be checked without DNA. The CDR3 length is 17 residues. This CDR3 is CASSLPFGPPNGNEQFF.

The chain has TRBV7-9 and TRBJ1-1; the TCRdb call, TRBD1, lacks DNA for checking. Germline CDR1 is SEHNR and CDR2 is FQNEAQ (reference sequence). The CDR3 length is 13 residues. CDR3 region: CASRRDSNTEAFF. Looking up the rest from reference TRBV7-9 and TRBJ1-1 gives the full variable domain: DTGVSQNPRHKITKRGQNVTFRCDPISEHNRLYWYRQTLGQGPEFLTYFQNEAQLEKSRLLSDRFSAERPKGSFSTLEIQRTEQGDSAMYLCASRRDSNTEAFFGQGTRLTVV.

The chain links TRBV29-1 to TRBJ1-2. Germline V gene lookup returns CDR1 SQVTM and CDR2 ANQGSEA. There are 11 residues in the CDR3. CDR3 in amino acids: CSVSEGYGYTF. Using reference TRBV29-1 and TRBJ1-2 for the parts outside the CDR3, the full variable domain is SAVISQKPSRDICQRGTSLTIQCQVDSQVTMMFWYRQQPGQSLTLIATANQGSEATYESGFVIDKFPISRPNLTFSTLTVSNMSPEDSSIYLCSVSEGYGYTFGSGTRLTVV.

This chain connects TRBV4-1 to TRBJ2-7; TCRdb's D call, TRBD2, is unchecked because there is no DNA. There are 15 residues in the CDR3. Germline-derived CDR1 and CDR2 are MGHRA and YSYEKL. The CDR3: CASSQLAGTTYEQYF.

The V gene is TRBV15, the J gene TRBJ2-3; TCRdb calls TRBD1, which cannot be checked without DNA. Germline V gene sequence: CDR1 LNHNV, CDR2 YYDKDF (reference sequence). The CDR3 length is 14 residues. This CDR3 is CATSRDRGTDTQYF.

V and J are TRBV7-9 and TRBJ2-5. There are 14 residues in the CDR3. The germline CDR1 and CDR2 sequences are SEHNR and FQNEAQ (reference sequence). CDR3 amino acids: CASSSTGGKETQYF.

J is TRBJ2-5 and V is TRBV4-1; there is no DNA to check the TCRdb D call of TRBD1. The CDR3 spans 13 residues. Germline lookup yields CDR1 MGHRA and CDR2 YSYEKL. CDR3 amino acids: CASSGTLGETQYF.

Here the CDR3 reads CASSQRGEVNYGYTF. This sequence joins TRBV3-1 and TRBJ1-2. The CDR3 covers 15 residues. CDR1 and CDR2 (germline): LGHDT, YNNKEL (reference sequence).

The chain uses TRBV2 and TRBJ2-3. CDR3 length: 14 amino acids. CDR1 and CDR2 from the germline V gene are SNHLY and FYNNEI. CDR3 residues: CANSREVGTDTQYF.

The gene calls are TRBV30 and TRBJ2-2; as DNA is missing, the TRBD1 call by TCRdb cannot be tested. The CDR3 covers 16 residues. Germline V gene sequence: CDR1 GTSNPN, CDR2 SVGIG (reference sequence). CDR3 amino acids: CAWTPWTGLNTGELFF.

The chain recombines TRBV12-3 or TRBV12-4 with TRBJ2-3. This CDR3 spans 14 amino acids. CDR3: CASSSQRSIDTQYF.

The V call is TRBV20-1, the J call TRBJ2-4; TCRdb designates TRBD1, a call that cannot be tested without DNA. This CDR3 is built from 16 residues. The germline V gene has CDR1 DFQATT and CDR2 SNEGSKA (reference sequence). The CDR3 here is CSARDGQELKKNIQYF.

This rearrangement joins TRBV4-1 to TRBJ2-1; TCRdb returns TRBD1, unconfirmable since there is no DNA. The CDR3 length is 15 residues. Per germline, CDR1 MGHRA and CDR2 YSYEKL. CDR3 loop: CASSRKGGPGDEQFF.

J is TRBJ2-1 and V is TRBV7-2; the TCRdb D gene call, TRBD2, has no DNA to confirm it. The CDR3 loop spans 16 amino acids. Germline values: CDR1 SGHTA, CDR2 FQGNSA. The CDR3 sequence: CASSSPGTSGMVEQFF.

The genes are TRBV6-5 and TRBJ1-1. Germline-derived CDR1 and CDR2 are MNHEY and SVGAGI. The CDR3 has 13 amino acids. CDR3 sequence: CASSRNFNAEAFF.

The rearrangement links TRBV13 to TRBJ2-3. Germline V CDR1 and CDR2: PRHDT, FYEKMQ (reference sequence). This CDR3 region has 15 residues. CDR3 residues: CASSLGDLGTDTQYF.

The chain joins TRBV11-1 to TRBJ2-1. This CDR3 contains 14 residues. The germline gives CDR1 SGHAT, CDR2 FQDESV (reference sequence). CDR3 sequence reads: CASSSTSAYNEQFF.

This chain uses TRBV5-1 with TRBJ2-3. Germline V lookup: CDR1 SGHRS, CDR2 YFSETQ. The CDR3 length is 14 residues. CDR3 region: CASSLGGVSDTQYF. Variable domain in full (rest from reference TRBV5-1 and TRBJ2-3): KAGVTQTPRYLIKTRGQQVTLSCSPISGHRSVSWYQQTPGQGLQFLFEYFSETQRNKGNFPGRFSGRQFSNSRSEMNVSTLELGDSALYLCASSLGGVSDTQYFGPGTRLTVL.

This sequence joins TRBV6-1 and TRBJ2-1; TCRdb reports TRBD1, a call that lacks DNA to check it against. The CDR3 has 15 residues. Germline V gene lookup returns CDR1 MNHNS and CDR2 SASEGT. This CDR3 is CASRTGPSSYNEQFF.

The chain combines TRBV5-1 with TRBJ2-7; the TRBD1 assignment by TCRdb is unverifiable without DNA. The CDR3 is made up of 15 amino acids. Germline V gene sequence: CDR1 SGHRS, CDR2 YFSETQ. The CDR3 region is CASSLGSGVGDEQYF.